This TCR beta chain was obtained from a study of control samples from healthy donors and cancer patients. The V gene's germline CDR1 is SEHNR and CDR2 FQNEAQ (reference sequence). V dropped 0 bases and J dropped 3; count of bases not matched to a gene: 4. This CDR3 is 16 amino acids long. TCRdb's copy holds only in-frame clones and misses some; the assay was immunoSEQ multiplex PCR. The data hold fewer than 150,000 clones, with approximately 90% observed a single time. The clonotype originates from a woman aged 18-29 years in good health. The material sequenced was blood. V gene TRBV7-9 combines with J gene TRBJ2-3; 9 nucleotides line up with TRBD2. In DNA form, the CDR3 reads TGTGCCAGCAGCTTAGCGCTAGCGGGAAGGACAGATACGCAGTATTTT. As protein: CASSLALAGRTDTQYF. Based on the CDR3 plus reference TRBV7-9 and TRBJ2-3, the full variable domain is DTGVSQNPRHKITKRGQNVTFRCDPISEHNRLYWYRQTLGQGPEFLTYFQNEAQLEKSRLLSDRFSAERPKGSFSTLEIQRTEQGDSAMYLCASSLALAGRTDTQYFGPGTRLTVL.